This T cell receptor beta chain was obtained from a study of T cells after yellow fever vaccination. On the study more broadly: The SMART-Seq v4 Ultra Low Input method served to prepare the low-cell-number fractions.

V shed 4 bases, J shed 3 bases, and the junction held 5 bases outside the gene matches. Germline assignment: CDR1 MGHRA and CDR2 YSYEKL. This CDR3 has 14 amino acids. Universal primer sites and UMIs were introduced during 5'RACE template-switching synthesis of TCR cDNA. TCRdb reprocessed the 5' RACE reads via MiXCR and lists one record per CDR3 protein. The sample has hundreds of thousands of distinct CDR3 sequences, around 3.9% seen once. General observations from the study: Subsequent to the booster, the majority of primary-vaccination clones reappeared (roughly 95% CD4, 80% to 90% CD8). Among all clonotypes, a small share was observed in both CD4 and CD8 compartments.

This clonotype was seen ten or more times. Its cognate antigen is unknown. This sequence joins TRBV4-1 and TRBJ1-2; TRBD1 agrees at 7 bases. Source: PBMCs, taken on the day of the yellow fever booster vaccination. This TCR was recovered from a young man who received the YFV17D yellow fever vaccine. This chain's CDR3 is CASSRPGTDYGYTF. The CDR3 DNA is TGCGCCAGCAGCCGCCCCGGGACAGACTATGGCTACACCTTC.